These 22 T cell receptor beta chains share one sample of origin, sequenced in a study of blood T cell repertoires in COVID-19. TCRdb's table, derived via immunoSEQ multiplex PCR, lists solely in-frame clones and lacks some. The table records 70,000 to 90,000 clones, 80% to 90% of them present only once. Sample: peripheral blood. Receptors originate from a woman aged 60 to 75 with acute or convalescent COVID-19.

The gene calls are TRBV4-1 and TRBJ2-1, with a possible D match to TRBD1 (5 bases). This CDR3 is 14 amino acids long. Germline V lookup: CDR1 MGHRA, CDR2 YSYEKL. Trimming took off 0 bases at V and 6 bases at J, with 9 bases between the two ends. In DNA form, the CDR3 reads TGCGCCAGCAGCCAAGATCAGGGATTCAATGAGCAGTTCTTC. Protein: CASSQDQGFNEQFF.

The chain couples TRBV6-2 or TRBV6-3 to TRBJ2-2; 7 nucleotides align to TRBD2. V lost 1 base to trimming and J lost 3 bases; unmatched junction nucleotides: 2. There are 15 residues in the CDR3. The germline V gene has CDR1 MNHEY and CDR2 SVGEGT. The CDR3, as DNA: TGTGCCAGCAGTTACTATGGGGGGGACACCGGGGAGCTGTTTTTT. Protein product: CASSYYGGDTGELFF.

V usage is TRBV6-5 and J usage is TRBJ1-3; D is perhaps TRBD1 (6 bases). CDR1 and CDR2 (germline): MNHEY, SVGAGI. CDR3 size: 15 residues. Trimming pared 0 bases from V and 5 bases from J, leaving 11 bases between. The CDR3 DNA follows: TGTGCCAGCAGTTACTCGGGGGGGCCAAGAAACACCATATATTTT. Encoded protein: CASSYSGGPRNTIYF.

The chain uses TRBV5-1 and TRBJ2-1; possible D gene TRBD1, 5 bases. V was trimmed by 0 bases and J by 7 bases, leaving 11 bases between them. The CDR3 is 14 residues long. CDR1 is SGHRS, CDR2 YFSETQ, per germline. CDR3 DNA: TGCGCCAGCAGCTTGGCCACAGGCCCTAATGAGCAGTTCTTC. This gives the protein CASSLATGPNEQFF.

The CDR3 loop reads CASSAYRGVGTDTQYF. CDR3 bases: TGTGCCAGCAGCGCTTACAGGGGTGTAGGCACAGATACGCAGTATTTT. The chain uses TRBV7-9 and TRBJ2-3, with TRBD1 matching over 7 bases. CDR1 and CDR2 (germline): SEHNR, FQNEAQ (reference sequence). The CDR3 is 16 residues long. Losses at the gene ends were 5 bases for V and 1 base for J; bases not matched to a gene: 9.

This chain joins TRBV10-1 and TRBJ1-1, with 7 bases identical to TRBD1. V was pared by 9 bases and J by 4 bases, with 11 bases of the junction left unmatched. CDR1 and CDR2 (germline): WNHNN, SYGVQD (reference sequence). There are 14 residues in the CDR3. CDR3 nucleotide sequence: TGCGCCAGTTCCGACAGGGCAGGGGCCACTGAAGCTTTCTTT. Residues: CASSDRAGATEAFF.

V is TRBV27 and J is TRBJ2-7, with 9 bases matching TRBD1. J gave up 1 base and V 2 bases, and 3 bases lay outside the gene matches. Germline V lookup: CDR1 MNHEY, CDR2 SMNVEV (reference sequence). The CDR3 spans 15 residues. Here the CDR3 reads CASSLGDRESYEQYF. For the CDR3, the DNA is TGTGCCAGCAGTTTAGGGGACAGGGAGTCCTACGAGCAGTACTTC.

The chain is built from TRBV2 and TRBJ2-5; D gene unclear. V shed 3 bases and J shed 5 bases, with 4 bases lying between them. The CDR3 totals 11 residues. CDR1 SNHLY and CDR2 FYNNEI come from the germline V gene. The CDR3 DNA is TGTGCCAGCAGTGACTCCGAGACCCAGTACTTC. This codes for CASSDSETQYF. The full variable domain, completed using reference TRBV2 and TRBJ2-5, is EPEVTQTPSHQVTQMGQEVILRCVPISNHLYFYWYRQILGQKVEFLVSFYNNEISEKSEIFDDQFSVERPDGSNFTLKIRSTKLEDSAMYFCASSDSETQYFGPGTRLLVL.

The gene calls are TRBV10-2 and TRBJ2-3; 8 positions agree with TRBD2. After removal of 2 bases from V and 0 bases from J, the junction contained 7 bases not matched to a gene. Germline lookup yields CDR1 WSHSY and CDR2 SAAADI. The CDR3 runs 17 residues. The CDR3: CASSEPGGGGSTDTQYF. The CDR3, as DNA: TGCGCCAGCAGTGAGCCGGGAGGGGGGGGAAGCACAGATACGCAGTATTTT.

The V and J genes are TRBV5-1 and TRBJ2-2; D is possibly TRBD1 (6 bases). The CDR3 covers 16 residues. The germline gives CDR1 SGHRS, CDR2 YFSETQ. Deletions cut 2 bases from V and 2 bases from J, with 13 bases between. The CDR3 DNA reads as TGCGCCAGCAGCTTAACTACAGGGATCAACACCGGGGAGCTGTTTTTT. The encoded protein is CASSLTTGINTGELFF.

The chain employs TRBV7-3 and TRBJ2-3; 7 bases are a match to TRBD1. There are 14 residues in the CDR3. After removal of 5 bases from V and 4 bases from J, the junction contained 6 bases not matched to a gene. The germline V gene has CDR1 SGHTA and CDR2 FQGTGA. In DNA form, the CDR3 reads TGTGCCAGCAGCGCAATAGGGGGCGCAGATACGCAGTATTTT. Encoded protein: CASSAIGGADTQYF.

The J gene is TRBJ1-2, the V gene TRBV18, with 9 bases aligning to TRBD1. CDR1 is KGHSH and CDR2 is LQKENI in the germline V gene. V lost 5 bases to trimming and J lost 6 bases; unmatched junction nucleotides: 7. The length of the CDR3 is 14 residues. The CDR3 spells CASSSRQGVDGYTF. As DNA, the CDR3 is TGTGCCAGCTCATCACGACAGGGGGTTGATGGCTACACCTTC.

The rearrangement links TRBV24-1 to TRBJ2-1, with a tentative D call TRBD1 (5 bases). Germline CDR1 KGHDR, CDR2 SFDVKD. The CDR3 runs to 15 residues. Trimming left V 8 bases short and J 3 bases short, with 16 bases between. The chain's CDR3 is CATKGWQGNYNEQFF. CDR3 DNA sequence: TGTGCCACCAAGGGGTGGCAGGGCAACTACAATGAGCAGTTCTTC.

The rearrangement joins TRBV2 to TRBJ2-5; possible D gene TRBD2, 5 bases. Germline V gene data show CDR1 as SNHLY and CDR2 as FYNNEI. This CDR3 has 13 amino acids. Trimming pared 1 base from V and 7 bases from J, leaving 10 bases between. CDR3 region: CASSEEASRTQYF. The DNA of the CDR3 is TGTGCCAGCAGTGAAGAGGCTAGCAGGACCCAGTACTTC.

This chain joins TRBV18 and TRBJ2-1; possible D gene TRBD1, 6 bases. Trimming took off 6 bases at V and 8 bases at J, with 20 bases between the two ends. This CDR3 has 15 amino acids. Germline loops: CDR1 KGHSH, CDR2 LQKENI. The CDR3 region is CASSPVTGNRDEQFF. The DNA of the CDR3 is TGTGCCAGCTCCCCCGTTACAGGGAATCGGGATGAGCAGTTCTTC.

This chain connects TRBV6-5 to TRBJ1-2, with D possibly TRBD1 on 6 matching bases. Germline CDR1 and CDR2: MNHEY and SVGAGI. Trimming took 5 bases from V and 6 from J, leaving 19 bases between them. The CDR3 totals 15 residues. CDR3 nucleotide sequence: TGTGCCAGCAGTCCCCGGGATCGCTGGGGGCATGGCTACACCTTC. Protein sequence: CASSPRDRWGHGYTF.

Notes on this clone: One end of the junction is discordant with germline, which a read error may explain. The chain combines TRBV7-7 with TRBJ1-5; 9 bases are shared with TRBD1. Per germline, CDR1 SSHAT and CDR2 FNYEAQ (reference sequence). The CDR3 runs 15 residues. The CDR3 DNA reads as TGTGCTAGCAGCCCGTGGGGACAGGGTAATCAGCCCCAGCATTTT. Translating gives CASSPWGQGNQPQHF.

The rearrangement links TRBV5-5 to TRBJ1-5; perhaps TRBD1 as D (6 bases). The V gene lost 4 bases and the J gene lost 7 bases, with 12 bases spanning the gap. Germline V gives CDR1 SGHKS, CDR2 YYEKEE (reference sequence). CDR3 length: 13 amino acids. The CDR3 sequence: CASSRAGDQPQHF. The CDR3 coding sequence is TGTGCCAGCAGCCGAGCAGGGGACCAGCCCCAGCATTTT. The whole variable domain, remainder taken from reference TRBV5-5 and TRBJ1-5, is DAGVTQSPTHLIKTRGQQVTLRCSPISGHKSVSWYQQVLGQGPQFIFQYYEKEERGRGNFPDRFSARQFPNYSSELNVNALLLGDSALYLCASSRAGDQPQHFGDGTRLSIL.

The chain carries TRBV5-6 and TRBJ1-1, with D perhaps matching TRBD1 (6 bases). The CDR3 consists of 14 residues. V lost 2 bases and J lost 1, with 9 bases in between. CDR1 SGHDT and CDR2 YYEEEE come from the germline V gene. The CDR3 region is CASSFPGENTEAFF. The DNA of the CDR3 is TGTGCCAGCAGCTTCCCAGGGGAGAACACTGAAGCTTTCTTT.

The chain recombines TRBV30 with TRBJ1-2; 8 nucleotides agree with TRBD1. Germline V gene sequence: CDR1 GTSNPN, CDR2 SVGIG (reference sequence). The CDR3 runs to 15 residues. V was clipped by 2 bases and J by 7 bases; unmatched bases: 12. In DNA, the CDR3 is TGTGCCTGGAGTCCTGGACAGGGCCGGTCTAGTGGCTACACCTTC. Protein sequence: CAWSPGQGRSSGYTF.

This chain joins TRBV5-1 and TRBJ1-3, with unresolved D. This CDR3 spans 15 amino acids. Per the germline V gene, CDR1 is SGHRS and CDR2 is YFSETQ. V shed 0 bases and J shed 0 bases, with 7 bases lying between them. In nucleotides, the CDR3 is TGCGCCAGCAGCTTGGTGGGAGGCTCTGGAAACACCATATATTTT. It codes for CASSLVGGSGNTIYF.

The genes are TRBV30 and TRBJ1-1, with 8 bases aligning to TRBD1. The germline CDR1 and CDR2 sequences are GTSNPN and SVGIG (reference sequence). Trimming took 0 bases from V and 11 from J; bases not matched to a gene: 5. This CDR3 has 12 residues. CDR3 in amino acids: CAWSVKDRVAFF. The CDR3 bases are TGTGCCTGGAGTGTAAAGGACAGGGTTGCTTTCTTT.